This is a list of T cell receptor beta chains from one sample in a study of blood T cell repertoires in COVID-19. Method: immunoSEQ multiplex PCR; TCRdb's copy keeps in-frame clones and lacks some. The table has fewer than 85,000 clones, 70% to 75% seen once. Sample: peripheral blood. The source of these receptors is a woman aged 65 to 85 with acute or convalescent COVID-19. CDR3s include the opening cysteine and the closing phenylalanine or tryptophan. Each record gives: D gene, V gene, clone size, J gene, CDR3 protein, CDR3 DNA. D genes are given only for firm matches. For some rows the clone size is stated as once, few or many, or as a class when expanded; others skip it.

TRBD1	TRBV13	-	TRBJ2-7	CASSYYRGSYEQYF	TGTGCCAGCAGCTACTACAGGGGCTCCTACGAGCAGTACTTC
-	TRBV12-3/TRBV12-4	-	TRBJ1-5	CASSWAGQPQHF	TGTGCCAGCAGCTGGGCGGGTCAGCCCCAGCATTTT
TRBD2	TRBV15	-	TRBJ2-1	CATSREGTSGRATSYNEQFF	TGTGCCACCAGCAGAGAGGGGACTAGCGGGAGGGCGACCTCCTACAATGAGCAGTTCTTC
-	TRBV19	-	TRBJ2-2	CASSMTTGELFF	TGTGCCAGTAGTATGACTACCGGGGAGCTGTTTTTT
TRBD1	TRBV27	-	TRBJ1-2	CASSVTTGGGGYTF	TGTGCCAGCAGTGTAACGACAGGGGGCGGTGGCTACACCTTC
TRBD2	TRBV5-1	-	TRBJ2-1	CASSLGLAGVDEQFF	TGCGCCAGCAGCTTGGGACTAGCGGGAGTGGATGAGCAGTTCTTC
TRBD1	TRBV6-1	few	TRBJ1-2	CASSDGQGAVGYTF	TGTGCCAGCAGTGATGGACAGGGGGCGGTTGGCTACACCTTC
TRBD1	TRBV3-1/TRBV3-2	-	TRBJ2-1	CASSQDRVTREQFF	TGTGCCAGCAGTCAGGACAGGGTCACCCGCGAGCAGTTCTTC
-	TRBV25-1	-	TRBJ1-3	CASSEDRLSGNTIYF	TGTGCCAGCAGTGAAGACAGACTCTCTGGAAACACCATATATTTT
TRBD1	TRBV11-3	-	TRBJ1-1	CASSRGQMNTEAFF	TGTGCCAGCAGCCGGGGACAGATGAACACTGAAGCTTTCTTT
TRBD1	TRBV5-6	once	TRBJ1-5	CASSLANRGNQPQHF	TGTGCCAGCAGCTTGGCCAACAGGGGAAATCAGCCCCAGCATTTT
TRBD1	TRBV24-1	-	TRBJ2-5	CATSDPGGTGRETQYF	TGTGCCACCAGTGACCCGGGTGGGACAGGGAGAGAGACCCAGTACTTC
-	TRBV11-3	-	TRBJ2-5	CASSLGSGEETQYF	TGTGCCAGCAGCTTAGGGTCAGGGGAGGAGACCCAGTACTTC
-	TRBV7-8	-	TRBJ1-1	CASSSGVTEAFF	TGTGCCAGCAGCTCAGGGGTTACTGAAGCTTTCTTT
TRBD1	TRBV29-1	-	TRBJ1-1	CSADRDQNTEAFF	TGCAGCGCAGACAGGGATCAGAACACTGAAGCTTTCTTT
-	TRBV25-1	-	TRBJ2-2	CASSELNWRGYTGELFF	TGTGCCAGCAGTGAATTAAATTGGCGGGGATACACCGGGGAGCTGTTTTTT
TRBD1	TRBV2	once	TRBJ1-2	CASSRQGTYGYTF	TGTGCCAGCAGTCGACAGGGTACCTATGGCTACACCTTC
-	TRBV5-6	-	TRBJ2-1	CASTRTDYNEQFF	TGTGCCAGCACCAGGACAGATTACAATGAGCAGTTCTTC
TRBD1	TRBV5-1	-	TRBJ2-4	CASSSDRVGKNIQYF	TGCGCCAGCAGCTCGGACAGGGTGGGCAAAAACATTCAGTACTTC
-	TRBV6-5	few	TRBJ2-7	CASSKELASSYEQYF	TGTGCCAGCAGTAAGGAACTAGCTTCCTCCTACGAGCAGTACTTC
TRBD2	TRBV10-3	-	TRBJ2-5	CAISAASGPGKETQYF	TGTGCCATCAGTGCGGCTAGCGGTCCCGGAAAAGAGACCCAGTACTTC
-	TRBV11-1	-	TRBJ1-1	CASSLAVGGEAFF	TGTGCCAGCAGCTTAGCGGTCGGGGGGGAAGCTTTCTTT
-	TRBV19	-	TRBJ1-3	CASSMGESGNTIYF	TGTGCCAGTAGTATGGGAGAATCTGGAAACACCATATATTTT
-	TRBV25-1	-	TRBJ1-3	CASSEDSFISGNTIYF	TGTGCCAGCAGTGAGGACAGCTTTATCTCTGGAAACACCATATATTTT
-	TRBV13	-	TRBJ2-5	CASSLGRLLETQYF	TGTGCCAGCAGCTTAGGCCGCCTACTAGAGACCCAGTACTTC
TRBD1	TRBV2	-	TRBJ1-1	CASRQGTTEAFF	TGTGCCAGCAGACAGGGGACCACTGAAGCTTTCTTT
TRBD1	TRBV18	-	TRBJ2-2	CASSLDRVTGELFF	TGTGCCAGCTCCCTCGACAGGGTCACCGGGGAGCTGTTTTTT